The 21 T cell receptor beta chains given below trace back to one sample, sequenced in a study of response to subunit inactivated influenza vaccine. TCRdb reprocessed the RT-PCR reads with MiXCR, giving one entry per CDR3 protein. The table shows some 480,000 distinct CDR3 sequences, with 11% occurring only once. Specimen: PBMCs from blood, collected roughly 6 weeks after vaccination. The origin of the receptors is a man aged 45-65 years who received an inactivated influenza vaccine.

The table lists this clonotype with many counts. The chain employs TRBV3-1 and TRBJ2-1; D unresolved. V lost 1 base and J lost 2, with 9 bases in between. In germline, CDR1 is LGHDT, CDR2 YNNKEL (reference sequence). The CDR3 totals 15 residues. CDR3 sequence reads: CASSQGRNTYNEQFF. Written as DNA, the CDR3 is TGTGCCAGCAGCCAAGGCCGCAACACCTACAATGAGCAGTTCTTC.

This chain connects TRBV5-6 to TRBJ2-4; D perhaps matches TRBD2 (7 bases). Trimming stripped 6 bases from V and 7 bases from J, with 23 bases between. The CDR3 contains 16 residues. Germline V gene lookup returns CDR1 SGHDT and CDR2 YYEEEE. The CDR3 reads CASMPYGGGRGNIQYF. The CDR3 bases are TGTGCCAGCATGCCCTATGGGGGGGGCCGAGGGAACATTCAGTACTTC.

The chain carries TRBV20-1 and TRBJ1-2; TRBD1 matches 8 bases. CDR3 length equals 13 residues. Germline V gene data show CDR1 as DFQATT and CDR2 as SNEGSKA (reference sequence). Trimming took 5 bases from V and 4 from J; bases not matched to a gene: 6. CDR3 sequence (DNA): TGCAGTGCTGACAGGGGACTTGCCTATGGCTACACCTTC. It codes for CSADRGLAYGYTF.

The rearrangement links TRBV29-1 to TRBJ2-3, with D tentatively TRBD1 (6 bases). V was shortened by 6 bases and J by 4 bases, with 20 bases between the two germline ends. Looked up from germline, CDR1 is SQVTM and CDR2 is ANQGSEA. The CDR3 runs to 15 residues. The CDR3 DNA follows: TGCAGCGTCTATCGGCCGGGTGAGGGGGCAGATACGCAGTATTTT. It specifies CSVYRPGEGADTQYF.

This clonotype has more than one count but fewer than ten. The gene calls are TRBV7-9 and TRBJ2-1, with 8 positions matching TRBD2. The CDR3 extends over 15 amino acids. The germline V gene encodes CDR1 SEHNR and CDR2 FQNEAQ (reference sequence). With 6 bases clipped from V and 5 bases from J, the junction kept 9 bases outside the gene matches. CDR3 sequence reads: CASSKTGLENNEQFF. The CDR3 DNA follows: TGTGCCAGCAGTAAAACGGGACTAGAGAACAATGAGCAGTTCTTC.

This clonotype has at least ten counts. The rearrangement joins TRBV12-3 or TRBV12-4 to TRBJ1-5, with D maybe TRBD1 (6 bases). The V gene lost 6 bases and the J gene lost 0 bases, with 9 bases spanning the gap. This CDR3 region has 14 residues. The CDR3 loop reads CASSSQGSNQPQHF. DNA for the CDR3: TGTGCCAGCAGCTCACAGGGTAGCAATCAGCCCCAGCATTTT.

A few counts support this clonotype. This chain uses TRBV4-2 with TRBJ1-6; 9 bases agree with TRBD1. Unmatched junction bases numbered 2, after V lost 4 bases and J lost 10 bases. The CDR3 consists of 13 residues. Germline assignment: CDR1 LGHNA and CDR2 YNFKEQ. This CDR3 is CASSRQGESPLHF. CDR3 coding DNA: TGTGCCAGCAGCCGACAGGGGGAATCACCCCTCCACTTT.

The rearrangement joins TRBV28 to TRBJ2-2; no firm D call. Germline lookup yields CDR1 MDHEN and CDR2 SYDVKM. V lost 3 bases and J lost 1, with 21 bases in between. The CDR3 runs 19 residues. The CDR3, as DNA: TGTGCCAGCAGTTTGCCGGGCCCCCTTACCCGTCTGAACACCGGGGAGCTGTTTTTT. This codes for CASSLPGPLTRLNTGELFF.

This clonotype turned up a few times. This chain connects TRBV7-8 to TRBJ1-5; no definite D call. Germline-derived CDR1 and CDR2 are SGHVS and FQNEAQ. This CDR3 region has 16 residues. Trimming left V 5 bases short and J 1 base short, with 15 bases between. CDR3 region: CASSQARLGSNQPQHF. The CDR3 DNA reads TGTGCCAGCAGCCAGGCCAGATTAGGGAGCAATCAGCCCCAGCATTTT.

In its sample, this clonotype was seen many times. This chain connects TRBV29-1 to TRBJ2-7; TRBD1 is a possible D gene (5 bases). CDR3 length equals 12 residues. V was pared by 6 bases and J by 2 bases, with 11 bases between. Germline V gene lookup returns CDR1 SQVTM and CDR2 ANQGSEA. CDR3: CSVTTVTYEQYF. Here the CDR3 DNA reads TGCAGCGTGACGACAGTTACCTACGAGCAGTACTTC.

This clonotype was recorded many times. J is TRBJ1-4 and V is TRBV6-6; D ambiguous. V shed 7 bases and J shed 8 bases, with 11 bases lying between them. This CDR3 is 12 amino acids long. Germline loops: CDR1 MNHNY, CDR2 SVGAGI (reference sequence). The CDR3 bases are TGTGCCAGCACCCTGGGAAAAGAAAAACTGTTTTTT. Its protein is CASTLGKEKLFF.

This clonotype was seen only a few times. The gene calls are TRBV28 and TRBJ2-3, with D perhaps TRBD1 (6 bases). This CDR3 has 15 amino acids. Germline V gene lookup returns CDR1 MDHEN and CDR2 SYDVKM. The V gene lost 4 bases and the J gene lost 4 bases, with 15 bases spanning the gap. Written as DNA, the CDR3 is TGTGCCAGCAGTTGGGGAACAGGGTCACCAGATACGCAGTATTTT. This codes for CASSWGTGSPDTQYF.

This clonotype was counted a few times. CDR3 nucleotide sequence: TGTGCCAGCAGCCCCCCGGGGGGTAGCGGGCTATACGAGCAGTACTTC. Translated: CASSPPGGSGLYEQYF. V usage is TRBV7-9 and J usage is TRBJ2-7; TRBD2 matches 7 bases. CDR1 SEHNR and CDR2 FQNEAQ come from the germline V gene (reference sequence). CDR3 length: 16 residues. Losses at the gene ends were 5 bases for V and 4 bases for J; bases not matched to a gene: 14.

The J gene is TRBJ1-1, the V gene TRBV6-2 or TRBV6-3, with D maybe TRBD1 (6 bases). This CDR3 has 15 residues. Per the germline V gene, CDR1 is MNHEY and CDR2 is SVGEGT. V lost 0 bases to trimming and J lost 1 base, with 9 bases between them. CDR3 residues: CASSYSDSSNTEAFF. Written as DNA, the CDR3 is TGTGCCAGCAGTTACTCGGACAGTTCGAACACTGAAGCTTTCTTT.

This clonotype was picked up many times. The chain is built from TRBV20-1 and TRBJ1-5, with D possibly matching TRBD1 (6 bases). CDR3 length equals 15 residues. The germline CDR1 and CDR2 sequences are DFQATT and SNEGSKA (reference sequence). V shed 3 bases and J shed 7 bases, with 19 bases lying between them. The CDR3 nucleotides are TGCAGTGCTAGCAGACTCATTGGGGGCCACCAGCCCCAGCATTTT. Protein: CSASRLIGGHQPQHF.

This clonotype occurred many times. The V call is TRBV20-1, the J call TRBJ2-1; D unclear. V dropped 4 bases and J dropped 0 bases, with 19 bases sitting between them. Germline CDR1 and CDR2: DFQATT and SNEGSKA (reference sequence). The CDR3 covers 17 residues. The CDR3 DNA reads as TGCAGTGCTATCTCAGCGTCCAAACCCAGCTCCTACAATGAGCAGTTCTTC. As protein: CSAISASKPSSYNEQFF.

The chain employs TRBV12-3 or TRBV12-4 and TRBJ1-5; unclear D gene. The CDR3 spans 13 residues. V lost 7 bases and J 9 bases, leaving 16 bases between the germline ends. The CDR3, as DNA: TGTGCCAGCACCCCCCGGCCAGGCGGGCCCCAGCATTTT. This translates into CASTPRPGGPQHF.

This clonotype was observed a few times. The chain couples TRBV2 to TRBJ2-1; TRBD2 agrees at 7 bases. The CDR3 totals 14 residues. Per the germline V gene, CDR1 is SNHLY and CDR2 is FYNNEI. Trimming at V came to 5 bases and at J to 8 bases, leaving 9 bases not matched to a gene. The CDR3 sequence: CASSPGTKFYEQFF. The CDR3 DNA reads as TGTGCCAGCAGTCCCGGGACTAAATTCTATGAGCAGTTCTTC. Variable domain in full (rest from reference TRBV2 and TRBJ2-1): EPEVTQTPSHQVTQMGQEVILRCVPISNHLYFYWYRQILGQKVEFLVSFYNNEISEKSEIFDDQFSVERPDGSNFTLKIRSTKLEDSAMYFCASSPGTKFYEQFFGPGTRLTVL.

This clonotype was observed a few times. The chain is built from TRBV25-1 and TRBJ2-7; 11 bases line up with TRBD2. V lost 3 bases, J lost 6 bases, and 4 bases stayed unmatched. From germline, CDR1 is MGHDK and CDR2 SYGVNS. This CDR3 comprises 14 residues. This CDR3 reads CASSELAGGGEQYF. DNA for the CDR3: TGTGCCAGCAGTGAGCTAGCGGGAGGTGGCGAGCAGTACTTC.

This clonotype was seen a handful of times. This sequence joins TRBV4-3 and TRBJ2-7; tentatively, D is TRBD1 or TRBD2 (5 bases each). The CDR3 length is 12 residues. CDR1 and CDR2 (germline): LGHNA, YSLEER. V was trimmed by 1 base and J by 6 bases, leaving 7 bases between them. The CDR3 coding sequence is TGCGCCAGCAGCCAAGGGGGGACCGAGCAGTACTTC. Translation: CASSQGGTEQYF.

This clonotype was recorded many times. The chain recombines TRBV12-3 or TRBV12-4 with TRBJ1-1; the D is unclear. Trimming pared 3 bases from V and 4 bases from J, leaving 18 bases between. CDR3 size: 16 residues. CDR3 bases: TGTGCCAGCAGTTTCCGTCAAGGTCTGAGGCTCACTGAAGCTTTCTTT. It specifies CASSFRQGLRLTEAFF.